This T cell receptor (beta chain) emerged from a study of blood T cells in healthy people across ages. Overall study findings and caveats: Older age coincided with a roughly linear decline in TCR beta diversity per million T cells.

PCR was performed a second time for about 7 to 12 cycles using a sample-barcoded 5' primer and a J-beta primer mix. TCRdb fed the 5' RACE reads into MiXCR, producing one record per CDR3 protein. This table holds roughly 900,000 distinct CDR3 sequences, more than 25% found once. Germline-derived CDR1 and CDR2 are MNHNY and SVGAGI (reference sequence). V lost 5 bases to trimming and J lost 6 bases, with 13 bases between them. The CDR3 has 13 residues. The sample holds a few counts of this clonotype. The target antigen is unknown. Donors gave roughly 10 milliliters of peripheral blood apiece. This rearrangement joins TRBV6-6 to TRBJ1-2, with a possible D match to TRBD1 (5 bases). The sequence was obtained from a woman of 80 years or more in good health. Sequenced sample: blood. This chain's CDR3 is CASSPQGTHGYTF. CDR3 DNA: TGTGCCAGCAGTCCCCAGGGCACCCATGGCTACACCTTC.